This T cell receptor (beta chain) was recovered during a study of cytomegalovirus exposure and HLA in healthy donors (dated by TCRdb to the late 2010s). The study in broad terms: An earlier analysis of approximately 550 of the donors reported approximately 290 Gb of sequence data and roughly 100 million unique TCR beta sequences from 150 million to 200 million T cells. A separate validation cohort of more than 100 different subjects was used in addition to the 666-subject first cohort. The number of typed donors differed by locus: roughly 629-630 for A, B, C, DRB1 and DQB1; 500 to 550 for DQA1; over 600 for DPA1; and some 470 for DPB1. About five DR-DQ haplotypes were handled as single units for association and clustering, since linkage in the cohort was strong. The study profiled the T cell repertoires of under 850 subjects by immunosequencing and related them to cytomegalovirus serostatus. To predict cytomegalovirus infection status, the study combined high-throughput TCR immunosequencing, statistical association of individual TCRs with disease status, and machine learning. An early release that covered roughly 600 HLA-typed donors contained around 300 gigabases of sequencing data and 75 million to 100 million unique TCR sequences. HLA typing covered class I and class II loci at four-digit resolution. On average, about 240,000 unique TCR beta nucleotide sequences were sequenced per donor among 300 to 500 genotyped donors of the cohort, with 15% to 20% of those sequences being non-productive. The study aimed to test whether cataloging public T cell receptors could reveal signatures of past pathogen exposure. A later genetic analysis used genome-wide SNP genotypes for about 60% of the 666 donors, treating that subset as a discovery cohort. A later analysis re-analyzed previously published TCR beta repertoires from approximately 700 donors and added high-resolution HLA genotyping to study TCR occurrence patterns. An earlier analysis of some 600 of the donors applied high-throughput TCR beta sequencing to assess whether each TCR beta V gene segment acted as functional or pseudogenic. The genetic ancestry cluster associated with self-reported Caucasian donors included over 80% of the roughly 400 genotyped donors. Alongside the repertoire data, information on donor age, sex, ethnicity and CMV serostatus was compiled. In the later analysis, no new phenotypic data were used to find candidate immune exposures; instead, reliance was placed on TCR beta sequences and their occurrence across donors. Every discovery cohort repertoire had been produced on one sequencing platform. The research as a whole found: The classifier was reported to diagnose cytomegalovirus status with high specificity and sensitivity in both the original cohort and the validation cohort. In vitro tests confirmed that a few of the cytomegalovirus-associated TCR beta chains recognize cytomegalovirus antigens. A later genetic analysis associated a missense DCLRE1C variant with V-gene and J-gene trimming of TCR beta chains, and an independent cohort replicated the association. According to a later genetic analysis, donors in an Asian-associated ancestry cluster had fewer N-insertions in productive TCRs than the approximately 670-donor mean. CMV serostatus was the only immune exposure information available for the cohort. Most TCR sequences were seen in very few donors, while some public TCRs were found in many individuals. Linkage disequilibrium might explain the correlated functional status among segregating V segments, but an unknown experimental factor could not be ruled out. The earlier analysis of a few hundred of the donors excluded fewer than 20 rarely observed V segments, including chromosome 9 orphons, because counts were too low. When HLA alleles, especially DR and DQ, strongly co-occurred, TCR associations were difficult to assign to individual alleles. According to the authors, the approach could potentially be generalized to other disease states and immunological phenotypes. In the study, around 150 TCR beta chains were listed as associated with cytomegalovirus. In a later analysis, HLA-associated TCR beta chains were found to be more clonally expanded and to have lower generation probabilities than equally common non-associated chains. Because HLA typing was unavailable for some donors at each locus, only the typed subset was used in association tests. A later analysis associated 17,000 or so TCR beta sequences with specific HLA alleles at a false discovery rate of 0.05. A group of highly shared sequence variants was considered likely to be a technical artifact of the sequencing pipeline. According to a later analysis, parvovirus B19, influenza, CMV and Epstein-Barr virus appeared linked to several top co-occurrence clusters. In an earlier analysis of 587 of the donors, most TCR beta V segments appeared in productive rearrangements about 90% or about 30% of the time, broadly matching IMGT annotations. The cohort was sequenced for TCR beta chains only, and without alpha or paired-chain data the features that could be detected were limited. Some IMGT-functional V segments, including TRBV6-2 and TRBV6-3, could not be told apart with the 87-base-pair reads, so those segments were excluded. A further reported finding was that TCR beta sequences accurately predicted the HLA-A and HLA-B alleles for most subjects in the first cohort. A later analysis found that most CMV-associated TCR beta chains appeared HLA-restricted, with HLA associations seemingly driven largely by CMV exposure. A later analysis found that TCR association rates varied across HLA loci, with DRB1 alleles showing the most associated TCRs and HLA-C alleles the fewest. The presence/absence analyses assumed that sequencing depth was roughly uniform across donors, and that assumption may not be true.

In total, 600 or so healthy bone marrow donors made up the cohort. Cohort members were all nominally healthy when sampled, although unrecorded immune exposures were likely present. The donor was CMV seropositive and belonged to the group of a few hundred seropositive cohort members. Every donor gave a peripheral blood sample, and the peripheral blood mononuclear cells from that sample were used for TCR beta sequencing. The Qiagen DNeasy Blood Extraction Kit was used to extract genomic DNA from the blood cell samples. The library came from the immunoSEQ multiplex PCR assay. For the multiplex PCR, a mixture combining 60 forward primers for TCR Vbeta segments and 13 reverse primers for TCR Jbeta segments was used. A multiplex PCR assay on genomic DNA amplified the CDR3 region of rearranged TCR beta genes. The Illumina HiSeq System was used to sequence the amplified TCR beta libraries as 87-base-pair reads. For the original study's pipeline: Across the 500 to 750 repertoires, a later analysis counted 80 million or so unique TCR beta chains, around 10 million of which were shared by at least two donors. A nearest-neighbor algorithm error-corrected the raw reads and collapsed the reads into unique sequences, merging closely related sequences to remove PCR and sequencing errors. Alignment of CDR3 sequences to IMGT reference sequences was used to assign V, D and J gene segments. For a sequence to be retained, a match of at least six nucleotides was required to both a V gene segment and a J gene segment. A rearrangement counted as productive if the CDR3 had no stop codons and remained in frame with V and J, and every other rearrangement counted as non-productive. CDR3 was defined according to IMGT convention as the region running from the second conserved V-encoded cysteine to the conserved J-encoded phenylalanine. In an earlier analysis of some 550 of the donors, sequences lacking an unambiguous match to a single V gene segment were excluded. In an earlier analysis of several hundred of the donors, V segments were called functional above 56.7% productive rearrangements and were called segregating when the between-donor standard deviation exceeded 5%. A statistical classification framework was built to diagnose cytomegalovirus status from the catalog of TCR beta chain sequences. In a later analysis, V and J genes were assigned by comparing TCR nucleotide sequences against IMGT/GENE-DB human TR gene sequences. In a later analysis, CDR3 sequences and most-parsimonious VDJ recombination scenarios were assigned using the TCRdist pipeline. A later analysis defined each TCR beta chain by its CDR3 amino acid sequence plus V-gene family, and excluded reads lacking a unique V-gene family. To address suspected cross-contamination and a sequencing artifact, a later analysis removed 550 to 750 highly shared, low-generation-probability nucleotide sequences. For each public chain, a later analysis derived a clonal expansion index from normalized ranks of inferred template counts within each repertoire. A later analysis computed generation probabilities with a VDJ recombination model fitted to out-of-frame rearrangements, and checked the results against IGoR. Hypergeometric tests were used in a later analysis to score TCR-TCR, TCR-HLA and TCR-CMV co-occurrence, with a repertoire-size bias correction applied to the TCR pairs. A later analysis estimated false discovery rates by permuting HLA or CMV assignments 20 times. In a later analysis, co-occurring TCRs were grouped with DBSCAN, and TCRdist sequence similarity was added when clustering was performed within HLA-allele-positive subsets. Co-occurrence clustering excluded repertoires with fewer than 30,000 or more than 120,000 public chains, plus five with anomalous nucleotide sharing. TCRdb took over this immuneACCESS table, retaining in-frame rearrangements with V and J assigned. Such tables are incomplete; in checked studies, under half of the missing clones stem from an unresolved V gene, and the remainder is unexplained. V and J calls and clone size come straight from that table; D and trimming were deduced from the DNA. Within this sample are over 150,000 clones, with 82% of them counted one time only. Around 0.91% of the sample is held by the ten biggest clonotypes.

Including the terminal cysteine and phenylalanine, the CDR3 comprises 13 residues. Left in the record is the CDR3 DNA by itself, 39 bases read in frame from the first base. CDR1 and CDR2, looked up from the germline V gene, are MNHNS and SASEGT. Trimming removed 6 bases from V and 9 bases from J, leaving 15 bases between the germline ends. A note on this clone: Its antigen remains unidentified. The sample holds no much larger clone one base away, and base qualities are not on file.

The chain joins TRBV6-1 to TRBJ2-1; TRBD1 is a possible D gene, resting on 7 matching bases. The origin of this receptor is a girl aged 2 to 9 in good health and CMV-seropositive. Material: PBMCs. The DNA sequence is given as TGTGCCAGCAGCGCACAGGGGCGGGGTGAGCAGTTCTTC. Its protein reads: CASSAQGRGEQFF.